The T cell receptor beta chain described here comes from a study of blood T cell repertoires in COVID-19 (dated by TCRdb to the early 2020s). At the level of the whole study: Samples from collaborators originated in the United States, Italy and Spain and spanned both the acute and convalescent phases of COVID-19. Subjects who had been exposed to COVID-19, were actively infected with it, or had recovered from it provided the deeply sampled blood TCRbeta repertoires that made up the dataset. The prospective study material was composed of cDNA or gDNA derived from T cells, B-cell-depleted T cells, or PBMCs. Nearly every sample came with metadata listing a de-identified subject ID, COVID-19 status, age in years and sex. Samples came from the ongoing ImmuneRACE study (first 160 participants) plus 1,254 subjects from 6 global collaborators. The repertoires were made available in a free public database intended to serve as a resource for research on the immune response to SARS-CoV-2. Where available, HLA class I and class II types were obtained from metadata supplied by the sample provider rather than from assay-based typing.

V and J are trimmed by 6 bases and 2 bases, and the gene matches miss 3 bases of the junction. The CDR3 runs 15 amino acids, cysteine and phenylalanine included. CDR3 DNA only is kept here, 45 bases in frame from base 1. The germline V gene provides CDR1 MNHEY and CDR2 SVGAGI. Study-wide conclusions, independent of this receptor: The amount of clinical and demographic metadata varied by source and participant and was provided uncurated.

Whole blood was collected in K2EDTA tubes by collaborating institutions according to the institutions' own protocols. Collaborator samples were shipped for TCRbeta analysis as frozen whole blood, isolated PBMCs, or DNA extracted from either sample type. The immunoSEQ Assay, a bias-controlled multiplex PCR, was used to amplify TCRbeta CDR3 regions from genomic DNA. The paper's processing steps were these. The number of nucleated cells in each sample was estimated from the amplification of reference gene primers within the assay. To quantify the absolute abundance of each unique TCRbeta CDR3 rearrangement, sequence reads were collapsed and filtered. For each sample, productive Simpson clonality was calculated as the square root of Simpson's diversity index across productive rearrangements. TCRdb limited this immuneACCESS table to in-frame rearrangements with V and J called. A share of clones is missing; checked studies link under half to unresolved V genes, and the rest is unexplained. V and J calls and clone size are as listed in that table; D and trimming were resolved from the DNA. The sample contains 190,000 or so clones, 86% of them found a single time. 2.5% to 3.5% of the sample is in the top ten clones.

As concerns this clone: Its antigen target is currently unknown. Per-nucleotide qualities are absent, and no much larger clonotype sits a single base away.

Recombination connected TRBV6-5 to TRBJ2-1; 11 central nucleotides agree with TRBD2. The clonotype was recovered from a woman aged 25 to 45 with active or convalescent COVID-19. The source material was peripheral blood. The DNA sequence is TGTGCCAGCAGACTTAGCGGGAGGGCCTACAATGAGCAGTTCTTC. Protein translation: CASRLSGRAYNEQFF.